This T cell receptor beta chain was identified during a study of regulatory T cells in long-lasting Graves disease. Study background: Those with persistent Graves' disease had received antithyroid drugs for over 5 years with positive TSH receptor antibodies.

The CDR3 runs 13 residues. Looked up from germline, CDR1 is SNHLY and CDR2 is FYNNEI. V dropped 4 bases and J dropped 5 bases, with 11 bases sitting between them. Investigators prepared the TCR beta libraries by applying iRepertoire HTBI primers and Arm-PCR of CDR3 regions. TCRdb called the multiplex PCR reads again in MiXCR, with one record for every CDR3 protein. The sample carries 350,000 to 450,000 distinct CDR3 sequences, around 20% recorded once. Study-level results: Persistent disease was characterized by preferential usage of TRBV28, TRBJ1-2 and TRBJ2-5.

The time point: persistent/refractory GD, antithyroid drugs over 5 years with positive TRAb. The TCR library was made from RNA that had been extracted from PBMCs in TRIzol. This clonotype was picked up many times. Its antigen is unknown. This clonotype was sampled from a female donor with Graves disease. The sample consisted of peripheral blood mononuclear cells (PBMCs), taken when the disease was refractory, from a patient treated with antithyroid drugs. The gene calls are TRBV2 and TRBJ1-1; the D gene is possibly TRBD1 (5 bases). CDR3 loop: CASSGVEGTEAFF. In nucleotides, the CDR3 is TGTGCCAGCAGTGGGGTTGAGGGGACTGAAGCTTTCTTT.